This T cell receptor beta chain was recovered during a study of low-dose radiotherapy and immunotherapy resistance in tumors. As for time point: after trial treatment. Indicated treatment: LDRT plus nivolumab, ipilimumab, low-dose cyclophosphamide and aspirin (RACIN trial). First-strand cDNA relied on TRAV- and TRBV-specific primers spanning alpha and beta chains. TCR amplification involved 20 PCR cycles with a constant-region primer and V-primer adapter. TCRdb called the reads again in MiXCR, with one record for every CDR3 protein. This table has approximately 91,000 distinct CDR3 sequences, 20% to 25% appearing once. V dropped 4 bases and J dropped 8 bases, with 21 bases sitting between them. The CDR3 loop spans 16 amino acids. Looked up from germline, CDR1 is SGHRS and CDR2 is YFSETQ.

V and J are TRBV5-1 and TRBJ1-4, with D possibly matching TRBD1 (5 bases). Sequences were derived from PBMCs, sampled after low-dose radiotherapy plus immunotherapy. The sequence derives from a female donor with ovarian cancer. In nucleotides, the CDR3 is TGCGCCAGCAGCGAGACCGCAGGGAGGCTACGGGAAAAACTGTTTTTT. This codes for CASSETAGRLREKLFF.